This entry lists 25 T cell receptor beta chains sequenced from one sample in a study of OX40 agonist ivuxolimab in advanced cancers. Clones were sequenced by immunoSEQ multiplex PCR, and TCRdb holds only the in-frame ones, with some missing. The data show about 80,000 clones, less than 90% seen once. Sequenced here: CD4+ or CD8+ T cells sorted from blood, sampled in a trial of the OX40 agonist ivuxolimab. The origin of the receptors is an adult with an advanced solid tumor such as melanoma, head and neck, liver or kidney cancer.

CDR3 nucleotides: TGTGCCAGCAGCTTAGAATCCCCGGGACTAGCGGGAGTCTACGAGCAGTACTTC. Protein product: CASSLESPGLAGVYEQYF. The rearrangement links TRBV7-9 to TRBJ2-7; 14 bases line up with TRBD2. From germline, CDR1 is SEHNR and CDR2 FQNEAQ (reference sequence). The V segment lost 1 base and the J segment 3 bases; nucleotides outside the gene matches: 8. The CDR3 consists of 18 residues.

This chain uses TRBV28 with TRBJ2-4; weak D call: TRBD2 (5 bases). CDR1 is MDHEN, CDR2 SYDVKM, per germline. Trimming removed 6 bases from V and 3 bases from J, with 15 bases in between. The CDR3 totals 15 residues. CDR3 in DNA: TGTGCCAGCAGGGGCGGAGGACCCTACAAAAACATTCAGTACTTC. Its translation is CASRGGGPYKNIQYF.

The chain carries TRBV6-1 and TRBJ2-1; D is ambiguous. The CDR3 length is 14 residues. V gave up 2 bases and J gave up 3 bases, with 8 bases separating them. From germline, CDR1 is MNHNS and CDR2 SASEGT. The DNA of the CDR3 is TGTGCCAGCAGTGAACTGCTGGACTACAATGAGCAGTTCTTC. Its translation is CASSELLDYNEQFF.

The table lists this clone with a count of one. The V call is TRBV25-1, the J call TRBJ1-2; D uncertain. This CDR3 is 12 amino acids long. Per germline, CDR1 MGHDK and CDR2 SYGVNS. Trimming pared 4 bases from V and 2 bases from J, leaving 5 bases between. The CDR3 DNA reads TGTGCCAGCAGTGCGGGGAACTATGGCTACACCTTC. Amino acids: CASSAGNYGYTF.

The chain is built from TRBV6-5 and TRBJ1-2; D is ambiguous. V lost 0 bases and J 7 bases, leaving 12 bases between the germline ends. This CDR3 comprises 14 residues. Germline loops: CDR1 MNHEY, CDR2 SVGAGI. CDR3 residues: CASSYSNLGLGYTF. DNA of the CDR3: TGTGCCAGCAGTTACTCGAATCTAGGGCTTGGCTACACCTTC.

The chain links TRBV11-2 to TRBJ2-4; D possibly corresponds to TRBD2 (5 bases). Trimming removed 2 bases at V and 0 bases at J, with 17 bases between. The length of the CDR3 is 18 residues. Germline CDR1 and CDR2: SGHAT and FQNNGV. The CDR3: CASSLQAPQRGAKNIQYF. Written as DNA, the CDR3 is TGTGCCAGCAGCTTACAGGCACCCCAACGGGGAGCCAAAAACATTCAGTACTTC.

For the CDR3, the DNA is TGTGCCACCACGGCAGGGTATAGCAATCAGCCCCAGCATTTT. Protein: CATTAGYSNQPQHF. The rearrangement uses TRBV19 and TRBJ1-5; possible D gene TRBD1, 5 bases. From germline, CDR1 is LNHDA and CDR2 SQIVND (reference sequence). The V end was cut by 10 bases, the J end by 0 bases, with 13 bases between. The CDR3 runs 14 residues.

The chain recombines TRBV9 with TRBJ1-3; a weak D match, TRBD1 (6 bases). Germline loops: CDR1 SGDLS, CDR2 YYNGEE. The CDR3 consists of 16 residues. V lost 3 bases, J lost 3 bases, and 16 bases lay in between. Here the CDR3 DNA reads TGTGCCAGCAGCGCGTTTACCAGGGGCGGTGGAAACACCATATATTTT. Translation gives CASSAFTRGGGNTIYF.

The chain uses TRBV10-2 and TRBJ2-2; 8 bases align to TRBD1. V shed 8 bases and J 2 bases; nucleotides not matched to a gene: 4. CDR1 and CDR2 (germline): WSHSY, SAAADI. This CDR3 has 14 amino acids. The CDR3 sequence is CASLTGANTGELFF. In DNA, the CDR3 is TGCGCCAGCCTGACAGGGGCTAACACCGGGGAGCTGTTTTTT.

DNA of the CDR3: TGTGCCAGCAGCGGACAGAACTATGGCTACACCTTC. Its translation: CASSGQNYGYTF. The chain has TRBV7-2 and TRBJ1-2; perhaps TRBD1 as D (6 bases). The CDR3 consists of 12 residues. Germline V gives CDR1 SGHTA, CDR2 FQGNSA. The V gene lost 5 bases and the J gene lost 2 bases, with 6 bases spanning the gap.

V is TRBV7-9 and J is TRBJ2-7, with D possibly matching TRBD2 (7 bases). The CDR3 sequence is 14 residues long. CDR1 and CDR2 from the germline V gene are SEHNR and FQNEAQ (reference sequence). Deletions cut 5 bases from V and 4 bases from J, with 15 bases between. The CDR3 is CASSQPGGRYEQYF. The CDR3 bases are TGTGCCAGCAGCCAACCGGGGGGCCGGTACGAGCAGTACTTC.

The V gene is TRBV27, the J gene TRBJ2-1; 8 nucleotides line up with TRBD1. This CDR3 spans 14 amino acids. Losses at the gene ends were 2 bases for V and 7 bases for J; bases not matched to a gene: 4. Germline V gene data show CDR1 as MNHEY and CDR2 as SMNVEV (reference sequence). The CDR3 protein is CASSLIQGANEQFF. Written as DNA, the CDR3 is TGTGCCAGCAGTTTAATCCAGGGGGCGAATGAGCAGTTCTTC.

In regard to this clone: Other nucleotide sequences from this sample produce the same CDR3. The chain joins TRBV30 to TRBJ2-5; D is unclear. Germline CDR1 reads GTSNPN; CDR2 reads SVGIG (reference sequence). The CDR3 length is 11 residues. V was cut by 0 bases and J by 5 bases, with 4 bases left in between. The CDR3 here is CAWSVQETQYF. CDR3 nucleotides: TGTGCCTGGAGTGTTCAGGAGACCCAGTACTTC.

The V call is TRBV11-3, the J call TRBJ2-1; D gene ambiguous. Trimming pared 5 bases from V and 7 bases from J, leaving 9 bases between. The germline gives CDR1 SGHNT, CDR2 YENEEA. The CDR3 consists of 12 residues. CDR3 sequence: CASSLEQNEQFF. CDR3 bases: TGTGCCAGCAGCCTCGAGCAGAATGAGCAGTTCTTC.

This rearrangement joins TRBV28 to TRBJ1-1; 8 bases match TRBD1. Germline CDR1 is MDHEN and CDR2 is SYDVKM. The CDR3 loop spans 15 amino acids. J was trimmed by 3 bases and V by 1 base; bases with no gene match: 4. CDR3 loop: CASSLSGGWHTEAFF. CDR3 DNA: TGTGCCAGCAGTTTATCAGGGGGCTGGCACACTGAAGCTTTCTTT.

This clone occurred many times. The chain recombines TRBV29-1 with TRBJ1-2; D gene unclear. The CDR3 is 11 residues long. Per germline, CDR1 SQVTM and CDR2 ANQGSEA. V was cut by 3 bases and J by 2 bases, with 4 bases left in between. DNA of the CDR3: TGCAGCGTTGATAAAAACTATGGCTACACCTTC. This codes for CSVDKNYGYTF.

The chain links TRBV19 to TRBJ2-5; D is possibly TRBD1 (6 bases). The length of the CDR3 is 14 residues. Per germline, CDR1 LNHDA and CDR2 SQIVND (reference sequence). Trimming stripped 4 bases from V and 2 bases from J, with 11 bases between. In nucleotides, the CDR3 is TGTGCCAGTAGTAGGGGGCGGCTACAAGAGACCCAGTACTTC. Translating gives CASSRGRLQETQYF.

The V call is TRBV5-6, the J call TRBJ2-1, with TRBD2 identical over 10 bases. There are 15 residues in the CDR3. Trimming cost V 2 bases and J 4 bases; bases outside gene matches: 3. The germline V gene has CDR1 SGHDT and CDR2 YYEEEE. CDR3 nucleotides: TGTGCCAGCAGCTTTGGGACTAGCGTTTACAATGAGCAGTTCTTC. It yields the protein CASSFGTSVYNEQFF.

The chain combines TRBV6-5 with TRBJ2-7; 7 nucleotides align to TRBD2. Trimming took 1 base from V and 0 from J; bases not matched to a gene: 3. CDR3 length equals 15 residues. Germline values: CDR1 MNHEY, CDR2 SVGAGI. The CDR3 DNA reads TGTGCCAGCAGTTACTTCGGGACTACCTCCTACGAGCAGTACTTC. This gives the protein CASSYFGTTSYEQYF.

The V gene is TRBV28, the J gene TRBJ2-1; a possible D gene is TRBD1 (6 bases). V was trimmed by 3 bases and J by 13 bases, leaving 19 bases between them. CDR1 and CDR2 from the germline V gene are MDHEN and SYDVKM. This CDR3 has 14 amino acids. CDR3 protein: CASSFAGTRADQFF. The DNA for the CDR3 is TGTGCCAGCAGTTTTGCCGGGACACGCGCCGATCAGTTCTTC.

This clone has only a few counts. The rearrangement joins TRBV19 to TRBJ1-2; TRBD1 matches at 7 bases. With V trimmed by 6 bases and J by 4 bases, 11 bases remained unmatched. There are 15 residues in the CDR3. CDR1 LNHDA and CDR2 SQIVND come from the germline V gene (reference sequence). In DNA, the CDR3 is TGTGCCAGTAGCCGGAGGTCCCGGGACAGCTATGGCTACACCTTC. It yields the protein CASSRRSRDSYGYTF.

The chain has TRBV6-1 and TRBJ1-4, with D perhaps TRBD1 (6 bases). Germline CDR1 is MNHNS and CDR2 is SASEGT. CDR3 length: 16 residues. The ends were cut back, 4 bases at V and 7 bases at J, with 19 bases in the middle. The chain's CDR3 is CASSGILQGRGEKLFF. In DNA form, the CDR3 reads TGTGCCAGCAGTGGAATCCTACAGGGACGGGGTGAAAAACTGTTTTTT.

V usage is TRBV7-9 and J usage is TRBJ1-2, with D unresolved. Trimming left V 5 bases short and J 2 bases short, with 3 bases between. CDR1 is SEHNR, CDR2 FQNEAQ, per germline (reference sequence). The CDR3 loop spans 11 amino acids. DNA for the CDR3: TGTGCCAGCAGCCGGAACTATGGCTACACCTTC. Amino acid sequence: CASSRNYGYTF.

V and J are TRBV6-5 and TRBJ2-7; D is possibly TRBD1 (6 bases). The CDR3 consists of 12 residues. The germline V and J ends were trimmed by 6 bases and 2 bases, with 8 bases remaining between them. The germline CDR1 and CDR2 sequences are MNHEY and SVGAGI. This CDR3 is CASRQGAYEQYF. The CDR3, as DNA: TGTGCCAGCAGACAGGGTGCCTACGAGCAGTACTTC.

This rearrangement joins TRBV7-9 to TRBJ2-2; D could derive from TRBD1 or TRBD2 (5 bases each). The germline gives CDR1 SEHNR, CDR2 FQNEAQ (reference sequence). The V and J ends lost 4 bases and 9 bases respectively, with 15 bases between them. The CDR3 has 14 residues. The CDR3 bases are TGTGCCAGCAGCTCCTGGGACGATTCCCGGGAGCTGTTTTTT. It yields the protein CASSSWDDSRELFF.